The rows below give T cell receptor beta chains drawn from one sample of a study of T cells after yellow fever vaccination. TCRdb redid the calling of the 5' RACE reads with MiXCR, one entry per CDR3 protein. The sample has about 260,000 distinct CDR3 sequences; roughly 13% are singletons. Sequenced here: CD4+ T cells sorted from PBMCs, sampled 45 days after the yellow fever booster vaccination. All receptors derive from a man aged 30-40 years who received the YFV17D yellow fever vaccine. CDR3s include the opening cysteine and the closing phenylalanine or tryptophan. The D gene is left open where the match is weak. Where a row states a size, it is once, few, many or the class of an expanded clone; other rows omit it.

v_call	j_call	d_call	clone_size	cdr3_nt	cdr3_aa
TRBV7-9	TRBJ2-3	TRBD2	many	TGTGCCAGCAGCTCCGGACTAGCGGAGGACACAGATACGCAGTATTTT	CASSSGLAEDTDTQYF
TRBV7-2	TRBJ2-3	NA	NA	TGTGCCAATACCCGGGGACGCACAGATACGCAGTATTTT	CANTRGRTDTQYF
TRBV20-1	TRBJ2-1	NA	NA	TGCAGTGCCACTCGGGACATAACCTATGAGCAGTTCTTC	CSATRDITYEQFF
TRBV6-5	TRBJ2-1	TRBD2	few	TGTGCCAGCAGTCGAGAGAGGCTAGCGGTCAATGAGCAGTTCTTC	CASSRERLAVNEQFF
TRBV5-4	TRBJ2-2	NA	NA	TGTGCCAGCAGCTTGGGAGGGGGAGACACCGGGGAGCTGTTTTTT	CASSLGGGDTGELFF
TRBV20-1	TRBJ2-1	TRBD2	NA	TGCAGTGCTACGCTAGCGGACAATGAGCAGTTCTTC	CSATLADNEQFF
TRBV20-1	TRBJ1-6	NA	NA	TGCAGTGCTAGCCAGGACACAAATTCACCCCTCCACTTT	CSASQDTNSPLHF
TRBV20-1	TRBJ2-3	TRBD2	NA	TGCAGTGTCGCCCAACTAGCGGAGCCCACAGATACGCAGTATTTT	CSVAQLAEPTDTQYF
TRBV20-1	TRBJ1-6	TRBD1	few	TGCAGTGCTACAGGGGGGAGCGGATCACCCCTCCACTTT	CSATGGSGSPLHF
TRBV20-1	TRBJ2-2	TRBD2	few	TGCAGTGCTAGAGATGAACTAGCGGGAACTACCGGGGAGCTGTTTTTT	CSARDELAGTTGELFF
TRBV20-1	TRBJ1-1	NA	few	TGCAGTGCTAGAGATCCCCAGGGCATGAACACTGAAGCTTTCTTT	CSARDPQGMNTEAFF
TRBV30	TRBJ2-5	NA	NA	TGTGCCTGGATAAAAGGGGACCAAGAGACCCAGTACTTC	CAWIKGDQETQYF
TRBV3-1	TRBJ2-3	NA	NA	TGTGCCAGCAGCCAAGGTTTCAGCACAGATACGCAGTATTTT	CASSQGFSTDTQYF
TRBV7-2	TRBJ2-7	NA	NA	TGTGCCAGCATCCACGAGCAGTACTTC	CASIHEQYF